One T cell receptor beta chain is described in this entry. In the original processing: Amplification with reference gene primers provided the estimates of nucleated cell counts. Profiled with immunoSEQ multiplex PCR; TCRdb holds only in-frame clones, not every one. For V, J and clone size, that table is used; D and trimming come from the DNA. In the table there are about 70,000 clones, around 80% of which are singletons. These data come from a study of blood T cell repertoires in COVID-19. Study background: COVID-19 samples collected from the United States, Italy and Spain covered acute and convalescent phases. The analysed material was cDNA or gDNA that came from T cells, B-cell-depleted T cells, or PBMCs.

V shed 6 bases and J 8 bases; nucleotides not matched to a gene: 10. The CDR3 totals 14 residues. Germline V CDR1 and CDR2: MNHEY, SVGAGI. Input material: peripheral blood. This rearrangement joins TRBV6-5 to TRBJ1-2, with 9 nucleotides matching TRBD1. This sequence originates from an older man who had recovered from COVID-19. The chain's CDR3 is CASRTLQGAGGYTF. CDR3 nucleotides: TGTGCCAGCAGAACACTACAGGGGGCGGGAGGCTACACCTTC.